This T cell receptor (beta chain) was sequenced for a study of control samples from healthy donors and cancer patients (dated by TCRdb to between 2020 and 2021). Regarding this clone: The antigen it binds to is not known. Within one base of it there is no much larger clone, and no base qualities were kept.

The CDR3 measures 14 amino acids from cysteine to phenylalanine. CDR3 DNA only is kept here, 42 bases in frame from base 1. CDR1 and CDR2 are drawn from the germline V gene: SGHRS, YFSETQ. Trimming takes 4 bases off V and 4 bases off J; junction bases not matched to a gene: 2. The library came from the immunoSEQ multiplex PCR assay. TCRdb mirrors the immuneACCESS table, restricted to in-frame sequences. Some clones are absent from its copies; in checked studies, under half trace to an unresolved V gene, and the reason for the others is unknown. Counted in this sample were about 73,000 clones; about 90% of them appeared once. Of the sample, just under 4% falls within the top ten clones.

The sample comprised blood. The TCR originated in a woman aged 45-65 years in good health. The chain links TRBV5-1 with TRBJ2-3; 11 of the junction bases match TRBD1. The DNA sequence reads TGCGCCAGCAGCAGGGACAGGGGGGCAGATACGCAGTATTTT. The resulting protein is CASSRDRGADTQYF. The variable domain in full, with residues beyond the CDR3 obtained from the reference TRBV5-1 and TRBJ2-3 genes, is KAGVTQTPRYLIKTRGQQVTLSCSPISGHRSVSWYQQTPGQGLQFLFEYFSETQRNKGNFPGRFSGRQFSNSRSEMNVSTLELGDSALYLCASSRDRGADTQYFGPGTRLTVL.